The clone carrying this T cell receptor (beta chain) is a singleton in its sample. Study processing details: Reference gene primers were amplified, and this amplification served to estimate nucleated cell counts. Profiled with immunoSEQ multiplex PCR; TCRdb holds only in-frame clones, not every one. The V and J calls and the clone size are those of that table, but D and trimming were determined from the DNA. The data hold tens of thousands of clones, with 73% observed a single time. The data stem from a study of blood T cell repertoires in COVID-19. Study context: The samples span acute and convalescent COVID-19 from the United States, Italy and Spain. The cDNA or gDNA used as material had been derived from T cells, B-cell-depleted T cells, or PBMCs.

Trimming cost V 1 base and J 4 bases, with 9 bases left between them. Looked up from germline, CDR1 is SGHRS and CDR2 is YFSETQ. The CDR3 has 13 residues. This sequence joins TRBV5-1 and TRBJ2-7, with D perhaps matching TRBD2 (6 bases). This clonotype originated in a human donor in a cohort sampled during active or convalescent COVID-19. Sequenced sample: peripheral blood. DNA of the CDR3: TGCGCCAGCAGCTTGACTAGCCAGTACGAGCAGTACTTC. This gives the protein CASSLTSQYEQYF.